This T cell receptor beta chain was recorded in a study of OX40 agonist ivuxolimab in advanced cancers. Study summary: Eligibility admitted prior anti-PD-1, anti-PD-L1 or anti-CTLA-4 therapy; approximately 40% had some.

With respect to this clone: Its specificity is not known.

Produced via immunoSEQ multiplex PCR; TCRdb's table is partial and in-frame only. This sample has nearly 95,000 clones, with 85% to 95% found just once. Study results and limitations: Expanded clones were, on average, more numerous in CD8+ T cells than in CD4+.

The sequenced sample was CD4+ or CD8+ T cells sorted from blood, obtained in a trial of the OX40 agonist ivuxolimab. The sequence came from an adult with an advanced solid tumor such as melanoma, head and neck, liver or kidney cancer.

CDR3 nucleotides: TGTGCCAGCAGCTTAACGGCGGCAGGGGGCACAGATACGCAGTATTTT. Amino acids: CASSLTAAGGTDTQYF. The genes are TRBV7-3 and TRBJ2-3; D might be TRBD1 (6 bases). Germline CDR1 reads SGHTA; CDR2 reads FQGTGA. V lost 0 bases and J 1 base, leaving 11 bases between the germline ends. This CDR3 has 16 amino acids.